Listed here is a single T cell receptor (beta chain). Using immunoSEQ multiplex PCR, the repertoire was profiled, and TCRdb retains in-frame clones only, with some absent. Here the sample spans some 260,000 clones, 80% to 90% being singletons. Germline CDR1 is SQVTM and CDR2 is ANQGSEA. The V end was cut by 6 bases, the J end by 1 base, with 15 bases between. CDR3 length: 14 amino acids. This sample is drawn from a study of blood T cell repertoires in COVID-19. This chain connects TRBV29-1 to TRBJ2-5; tentatively, D is TRBD2 (5 bases). This receptor was taken from an older woman with COVID-19, enrolled during active disease. The sequencing input was peripheral blood. CDR3 loop: CSVRAATFQETQYF. DNA for the CDR3: TGCAGCGTCAGAGCGGCTACTTTCCAAGAGACCCAGTACTTC.